This TCR beta chain was documented in a study of cytomegalovirus exposure and HLA in healthy donors. Broader study findings: Generally TCR sequences proved uncommon, though certain public TCRs appeared in numerous donors.

To note about this clone: Its antigen remains unidentified.

This PCR relied on a set of 60 Vbeta primers and 13 Jbeta primers. The assay was immunoSEQ multiplex PCR, and TCRdb's table has in-frame clones only and misses some. The table has roughly 130,000 clones, about 66% seen once. There are 14 residues in the CDR3. V dropped 10 bases and J dropped 2; count of bases not matched to a gene: 9. Per germline, CDR1 ENHRY and CDR2 SYGVKD. The sequence came from a male donor in good health and CMV-seronegative. V gene TRBV10-3 combines with J gene TRBJ2-7, with 9 bases matching TRBD1. Source material: PBMCs. CDR3 nucleotides: TGTGCCACTAAAGCCGGGACAGGGCCCTACGAGCAGTACTTC. It codes for CATKAGTGPYEQYF.